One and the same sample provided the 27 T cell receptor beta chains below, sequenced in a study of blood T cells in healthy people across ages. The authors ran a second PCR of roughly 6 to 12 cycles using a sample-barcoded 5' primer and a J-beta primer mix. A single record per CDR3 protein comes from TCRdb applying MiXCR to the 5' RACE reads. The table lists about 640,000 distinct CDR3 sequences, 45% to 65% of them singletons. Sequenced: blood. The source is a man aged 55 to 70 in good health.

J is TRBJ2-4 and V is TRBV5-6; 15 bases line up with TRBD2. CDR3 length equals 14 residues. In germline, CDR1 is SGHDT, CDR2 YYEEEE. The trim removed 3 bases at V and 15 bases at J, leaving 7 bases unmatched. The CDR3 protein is CASSSWTSGGARYF. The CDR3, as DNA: TGTGCCAGCAGCTCCTGGACTAGCGGGGGGGCGAGGTACTTC.

Here the CDR3 DNA reads TGTGCCAGCAGCCGGACGTCCCTAGGCACTGAAGCTTTCTTT. It yields the protein CASSRTSLGTEAFF. The chain combines TRBV7-9 with TRBJ1-1; no reliable D call. The germline CDR1 and CDR2 sequences are SEHNR and FQNEAQ (reference sequence). This CDR3 comprises 14 residues. With 5 bases removed from V and 4 bases from J, the gap between germline ends came to 14 bases.

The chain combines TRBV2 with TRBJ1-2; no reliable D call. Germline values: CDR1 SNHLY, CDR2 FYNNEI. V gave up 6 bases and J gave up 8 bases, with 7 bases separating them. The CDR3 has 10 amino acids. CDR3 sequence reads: CASRRQGYTF. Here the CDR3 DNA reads TGTGCCAGCAGGCGTCAGGGCTACACCTTC.

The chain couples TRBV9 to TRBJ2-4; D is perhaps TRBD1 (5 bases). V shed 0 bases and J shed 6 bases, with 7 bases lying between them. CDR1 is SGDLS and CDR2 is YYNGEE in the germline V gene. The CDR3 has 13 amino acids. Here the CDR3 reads CASSVGQLNIQYF. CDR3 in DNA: TGTGCCAGCAGCGTAGGACAGCTAAACATTCAGTACTTC.

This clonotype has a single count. The CDR3 DNA follows: TGCAGCGCCGCTAAAGGGGCCAGTGAAAAACTGTTTTTT. This codes for CSAAKGASEKLFF. The chain uses TRBV29-1 and TRBJ1-4; possibly TRBD1 for D (5 bases). Trimming left V 7 bases short and J 7 bases short, with 16 bases between. The CDR3 totals 13 residues. Germline CDR1 reads SQVTM; CDR2 reads ANQGSEA.

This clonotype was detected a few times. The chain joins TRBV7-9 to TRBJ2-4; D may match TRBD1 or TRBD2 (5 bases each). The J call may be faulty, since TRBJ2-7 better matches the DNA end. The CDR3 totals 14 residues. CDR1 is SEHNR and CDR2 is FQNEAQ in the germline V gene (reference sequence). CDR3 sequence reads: CASSLRPGTNEQYF. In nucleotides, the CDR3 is TGTGCCAGCAGCTTAAGGCCCGGGACCAACGAGCAGTACTTC.

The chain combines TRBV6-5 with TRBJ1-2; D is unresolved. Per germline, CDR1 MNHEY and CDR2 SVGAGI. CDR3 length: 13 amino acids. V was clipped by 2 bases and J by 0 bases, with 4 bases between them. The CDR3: CASSYDANYGYTF. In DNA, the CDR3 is TGTGCCAGCAGTTACGATGCTAACTATGGCTACACCTTC.

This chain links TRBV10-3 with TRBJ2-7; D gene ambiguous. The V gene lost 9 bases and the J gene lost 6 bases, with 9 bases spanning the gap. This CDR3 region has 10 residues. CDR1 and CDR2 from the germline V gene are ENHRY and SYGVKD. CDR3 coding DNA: TGTGCCATAGGAGTGGTCGAGCAGTACTTC. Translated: CAIGVVEQYF.

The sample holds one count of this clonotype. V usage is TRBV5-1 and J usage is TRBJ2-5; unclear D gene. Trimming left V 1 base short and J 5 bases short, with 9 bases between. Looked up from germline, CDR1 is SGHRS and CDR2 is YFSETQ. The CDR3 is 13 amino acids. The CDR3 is CASSLSGWETQYF. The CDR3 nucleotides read TGCGCCAGCAGCTTGTCGGGTTGGGAGACCCAGTACTTC.

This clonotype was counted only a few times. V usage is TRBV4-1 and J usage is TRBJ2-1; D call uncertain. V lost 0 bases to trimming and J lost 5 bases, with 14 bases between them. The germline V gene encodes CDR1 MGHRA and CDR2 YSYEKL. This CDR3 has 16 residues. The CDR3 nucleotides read TGCGCCAGCAGCCAAGATCAGAGACCAATTAACAATGAGCAGTTCTTC. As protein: CASSQDQRPINNEQFF.

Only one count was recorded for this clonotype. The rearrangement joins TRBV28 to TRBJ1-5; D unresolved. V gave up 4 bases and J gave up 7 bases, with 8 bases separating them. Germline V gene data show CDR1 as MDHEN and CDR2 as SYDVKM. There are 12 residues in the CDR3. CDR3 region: CASSSSWQPQHF. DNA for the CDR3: TGTGCCAGCAGTTCCTCTTGGCAGCCCCAGCATTTT.

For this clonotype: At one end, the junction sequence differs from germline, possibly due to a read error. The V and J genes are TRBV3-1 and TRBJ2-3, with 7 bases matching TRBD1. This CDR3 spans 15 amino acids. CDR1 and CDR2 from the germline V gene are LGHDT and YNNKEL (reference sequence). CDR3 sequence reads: CVSSQDRVWSDTQYF. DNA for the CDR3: TGTGTCAGCAGCCAAGACAGGGTTTGGTCAGATACGCAGTATTTT.

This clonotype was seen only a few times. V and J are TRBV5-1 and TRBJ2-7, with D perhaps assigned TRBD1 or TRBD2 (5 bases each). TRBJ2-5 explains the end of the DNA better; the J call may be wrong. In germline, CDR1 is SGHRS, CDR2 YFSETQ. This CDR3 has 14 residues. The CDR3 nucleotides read TGCGCCAGCAGCCCAGGGACCTCGGCGGAGACCCAGTACTTC. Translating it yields CASSPGTSAETQYF.

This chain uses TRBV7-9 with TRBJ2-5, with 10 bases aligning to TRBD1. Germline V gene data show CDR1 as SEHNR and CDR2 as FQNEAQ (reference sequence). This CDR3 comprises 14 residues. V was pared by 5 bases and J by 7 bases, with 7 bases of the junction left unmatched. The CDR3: CASSGTGEVVTQYF. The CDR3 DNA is TGTGCCAGCAGCGGGACAGGGGAAGTGGTGACCCAGTACTTC.

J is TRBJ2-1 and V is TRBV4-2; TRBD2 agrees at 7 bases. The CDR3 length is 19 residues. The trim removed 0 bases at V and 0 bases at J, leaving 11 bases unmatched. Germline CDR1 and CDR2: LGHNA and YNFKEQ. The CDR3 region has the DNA TGTGCCAGCAGCCAAGATGGATCGAGCGGGGTTAGCTCCTACAATGAGCAGTTCTTC. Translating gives CASSQDGSSGVSSYNEQFF.

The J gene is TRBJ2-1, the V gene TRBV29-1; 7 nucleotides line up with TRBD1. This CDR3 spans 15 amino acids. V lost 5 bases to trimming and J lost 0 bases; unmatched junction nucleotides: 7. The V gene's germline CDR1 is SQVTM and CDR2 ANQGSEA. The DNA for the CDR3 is TGCAGCGTTAAGAGGGGGCTTAGCTCCTACAATGAGCAGTTCTTC. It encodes CSVKRGLSSYNEQFF.

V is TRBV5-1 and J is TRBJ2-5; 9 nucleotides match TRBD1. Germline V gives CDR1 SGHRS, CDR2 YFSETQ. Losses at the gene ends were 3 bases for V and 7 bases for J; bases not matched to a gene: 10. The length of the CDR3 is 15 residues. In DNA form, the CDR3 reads TGCGCCAGCAGCTACTACCTACAGGGGGCCGGGACCCAGTACTTC. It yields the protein CASSYYLQGAGTQYF.

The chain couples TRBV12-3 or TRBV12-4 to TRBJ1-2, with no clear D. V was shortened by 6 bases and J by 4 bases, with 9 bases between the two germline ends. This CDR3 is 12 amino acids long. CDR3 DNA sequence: TGTGCCAGCAGCCCCCGGACCTATGGCTACACCTTC. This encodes CASSPRTYGYTF.

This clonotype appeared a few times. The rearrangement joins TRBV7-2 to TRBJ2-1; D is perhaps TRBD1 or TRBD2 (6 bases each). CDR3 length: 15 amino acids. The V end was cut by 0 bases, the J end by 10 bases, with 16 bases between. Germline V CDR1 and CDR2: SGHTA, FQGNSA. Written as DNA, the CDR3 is TGTGCCAGCAGCTTAGCGGAGGGGACAATCTACGAGCAGTTCTTC. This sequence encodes CASSLAEGTIYEQFF.

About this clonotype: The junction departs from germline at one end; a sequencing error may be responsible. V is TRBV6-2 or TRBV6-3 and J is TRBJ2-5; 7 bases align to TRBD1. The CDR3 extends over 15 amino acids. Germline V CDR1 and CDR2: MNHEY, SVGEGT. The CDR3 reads CASSSTRQGGETLYF. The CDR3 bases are TGTGCCAGCAGTTCCACACGACAGGGCGGAGAGACCCTGTACTTC.

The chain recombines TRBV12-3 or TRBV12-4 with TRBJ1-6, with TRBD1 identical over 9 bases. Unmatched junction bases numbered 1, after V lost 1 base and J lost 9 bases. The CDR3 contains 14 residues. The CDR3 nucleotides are TGTGCCAGCAGTTTAGGACAGGGGGTTTCACCCCTCCACTTT. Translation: CASSLGQGVSPLHF.

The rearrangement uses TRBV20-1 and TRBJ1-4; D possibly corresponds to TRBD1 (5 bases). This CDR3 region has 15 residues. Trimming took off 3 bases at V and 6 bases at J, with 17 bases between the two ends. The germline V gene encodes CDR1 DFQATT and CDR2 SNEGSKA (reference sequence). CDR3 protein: CSARTPRGWDEKLFF. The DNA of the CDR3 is TGCAGTGCTAGGACCCCGCGGGGCTGGGATGAAAAACTGTTTTTT.

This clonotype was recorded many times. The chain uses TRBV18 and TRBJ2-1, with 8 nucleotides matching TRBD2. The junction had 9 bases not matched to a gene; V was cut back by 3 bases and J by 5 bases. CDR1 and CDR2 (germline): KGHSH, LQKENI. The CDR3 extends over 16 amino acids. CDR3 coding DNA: TGTGCCAGCTCACCGCGGACTAGCCCGACTGACAATGAGCAGTTCTTC. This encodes CASSPRTSPTDNEQFF.

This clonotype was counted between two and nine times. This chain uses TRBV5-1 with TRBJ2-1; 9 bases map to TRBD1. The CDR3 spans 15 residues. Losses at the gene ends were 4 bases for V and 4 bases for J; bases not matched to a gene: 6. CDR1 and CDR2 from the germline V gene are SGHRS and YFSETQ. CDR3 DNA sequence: TGCGCCAGCAGCCCAGAGGGACAGGGATACAATGAGCAGTTCTTC. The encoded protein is CASSPEGQGYNEQFF.

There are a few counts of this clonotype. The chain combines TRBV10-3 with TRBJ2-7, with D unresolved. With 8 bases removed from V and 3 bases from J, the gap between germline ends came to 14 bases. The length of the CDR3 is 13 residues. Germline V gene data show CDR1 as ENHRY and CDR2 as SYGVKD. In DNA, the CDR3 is TGTGCCATCGGTAGCCCCAATTTCTACGAGCAGTACTTC. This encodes CAIGSPNFYEQYF.

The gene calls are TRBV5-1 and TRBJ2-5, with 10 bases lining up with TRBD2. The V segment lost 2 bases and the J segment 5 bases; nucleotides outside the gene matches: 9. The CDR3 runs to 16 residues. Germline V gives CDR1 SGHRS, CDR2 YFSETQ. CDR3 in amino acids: CASSFASGGLQETQYF. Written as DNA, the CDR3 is TGCGCCAGCAGCTTTGCTAGCGGGGGCCTACAGGAGACCCAGTACTTC.

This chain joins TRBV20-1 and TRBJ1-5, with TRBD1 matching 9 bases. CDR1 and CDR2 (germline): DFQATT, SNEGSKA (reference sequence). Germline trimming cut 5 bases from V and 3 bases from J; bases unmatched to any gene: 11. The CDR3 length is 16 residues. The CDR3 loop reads CSAERTGGPFNQPQHF. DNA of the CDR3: TGCAGTGCTGAACGAACAGGGGGCCCTTTCAATCAGCCCCAGCATTTT.